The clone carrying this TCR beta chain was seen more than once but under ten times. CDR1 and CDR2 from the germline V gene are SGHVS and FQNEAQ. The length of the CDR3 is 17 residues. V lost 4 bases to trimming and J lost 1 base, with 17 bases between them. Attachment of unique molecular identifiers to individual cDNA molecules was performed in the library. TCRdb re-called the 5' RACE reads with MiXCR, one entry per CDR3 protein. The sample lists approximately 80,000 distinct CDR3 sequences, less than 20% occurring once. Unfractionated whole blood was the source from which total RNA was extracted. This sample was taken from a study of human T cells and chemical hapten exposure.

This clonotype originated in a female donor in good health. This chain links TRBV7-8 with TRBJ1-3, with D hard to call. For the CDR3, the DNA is TGTGCCAGCAGCTACGCTTCAGTGAGTCCGTCTGGAAACACCATATATTTT. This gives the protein CASSYASVSPSGNTIYF. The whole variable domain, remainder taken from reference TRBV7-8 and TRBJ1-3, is GAGVSQSPRYKVAKRGQDVALRCDPISGHVSLFWYQQALGQGPEFLTYFQNEAQLDKSGLPSDRFFAERPEGSVSTLKIQRTQQEDSAVYLCASSYASVSPSGNTIYFGEGSWLTVV.